This entry describes one T cell receptor (beta chain). This specimen comes from a study of Graves' ophthalmopathy and Graves' hyperthyroidism. Hyperthyroidism cases were recent diagnoses of under 2 months' duration in people aged 18 to 65. CDR3 length equals 11 residues. The germline V and J ends were trimmed by 3 bases and 6 bases, with 9 bases remaining between them. Germline V lookup: CDR1 DFQATT, CDR2 SNEGSKA (reference sequence). RNA transcripts were the template, and TCR beta CDR3 regions were amplified from them. The library came from an HTBI-primed first-round RT-PCR and a second-round multiplex PCR. Each CDR3 protein gets one entry after TCRdb re-called the multiplex PCR reads with MiXCR. The sample contains about 620,000 distinct CDR3 sequences, 20% to 25% of which appear only once.

Sequenced input: peripheral blood. This TCR was sampled from a woman younger than 35 with stable Graves' hyperthyroidism. Some clones in this sample may be carry-over from other donors' samples. This chain joins TRBV20-1 and TRBJ2-7, with D maybe TRBD2 (5 bases). The CDR3 here is CSARDWIEQYF. DNA for the CDR3: TGCAGTGCTAGGGACTGGATCGAGCAGTACTTC.